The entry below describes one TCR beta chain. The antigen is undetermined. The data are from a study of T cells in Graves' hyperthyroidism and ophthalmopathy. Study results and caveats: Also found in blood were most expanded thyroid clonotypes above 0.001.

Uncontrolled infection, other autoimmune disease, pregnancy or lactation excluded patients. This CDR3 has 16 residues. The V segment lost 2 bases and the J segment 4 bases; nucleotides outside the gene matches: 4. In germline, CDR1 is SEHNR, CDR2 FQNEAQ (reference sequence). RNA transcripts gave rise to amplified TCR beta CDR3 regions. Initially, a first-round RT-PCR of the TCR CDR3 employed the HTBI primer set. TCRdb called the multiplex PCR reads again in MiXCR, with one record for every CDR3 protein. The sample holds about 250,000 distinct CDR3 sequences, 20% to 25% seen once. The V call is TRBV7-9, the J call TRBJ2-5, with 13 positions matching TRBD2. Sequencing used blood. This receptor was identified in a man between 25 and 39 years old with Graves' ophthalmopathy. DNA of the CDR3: TGTGCCAGCAGCTTAACTAGCGGGAGGGCCGGAGAGACCCAGTACTTC. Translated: CASSLTSGRAGETQYF.